This TCR beta chain was profiled in a study of T-cell memory formation after mild COVID-19. General study findings and limits: Memory from before infection featured some responding clones, which suggests cross-reactive memory joined.

MiXCR, run by TCRdb on the 5' RACE reads, gives a single entry per CDR3 protein. Here the sample spans hundreds of thousands of distinct CDR3 sequences, around a quarter being singletons. On this clonotype itself: Its antigen is not identified.

V was cut by 0 bases and J by 1 base, with 13 bases left in between. The CDR3 consists of 17 residues. Germline CDR1 is LGHNA and CDR2 is YSLEER. The rearrangement uses TRBV4-3 and TRBJ2-1, with D perhaps matching TRBD2 (6 bases). This receptor was obtained from an adult woman who had mild COVID-19 (a few samples of this study predate the infection). Cell type and time point are not known. The source material was PBMCs or a T cell subset sorted from them (not recorded which). Here the CDR3 DNA reads TGCGCCAGCAGCCAAGATGAGGCGGGACCTTCCTACAATGAGCAGTTCTTC. Protein sequence: CASSQDEAGPSYNEQFF.